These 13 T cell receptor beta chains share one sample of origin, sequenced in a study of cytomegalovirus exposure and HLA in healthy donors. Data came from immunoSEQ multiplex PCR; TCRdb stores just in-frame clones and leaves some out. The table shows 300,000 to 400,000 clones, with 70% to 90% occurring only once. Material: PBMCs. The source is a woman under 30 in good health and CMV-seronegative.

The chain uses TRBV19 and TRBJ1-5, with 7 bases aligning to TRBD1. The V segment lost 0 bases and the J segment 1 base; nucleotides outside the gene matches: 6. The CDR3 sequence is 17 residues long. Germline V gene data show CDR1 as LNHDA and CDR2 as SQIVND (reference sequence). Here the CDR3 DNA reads TGTGCCAGTAGTATAGAGGAGGGGGCCGCAAGCAATCAGCCCCAGCATTTT. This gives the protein CASSIEEGAASNQPQHF.

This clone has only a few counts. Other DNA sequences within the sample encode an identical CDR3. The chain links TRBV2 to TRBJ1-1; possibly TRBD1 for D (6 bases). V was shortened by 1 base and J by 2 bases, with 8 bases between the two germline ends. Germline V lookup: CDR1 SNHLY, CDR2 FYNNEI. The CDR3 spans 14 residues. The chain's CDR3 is CASSEDRVNTEAFF. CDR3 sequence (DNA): TGTGCCAGCAGTGAAGACAGGGTCAACACTGAAGCTTTCTTT.

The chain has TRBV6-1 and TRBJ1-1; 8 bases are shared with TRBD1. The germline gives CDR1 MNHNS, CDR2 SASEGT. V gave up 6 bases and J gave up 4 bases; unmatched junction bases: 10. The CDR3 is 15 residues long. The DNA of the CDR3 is TGTGCCAGCAGGGTGGACAGGGAATTAGCCACTGAAGCTTTCTTT. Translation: CASRVDRELATEAFF.

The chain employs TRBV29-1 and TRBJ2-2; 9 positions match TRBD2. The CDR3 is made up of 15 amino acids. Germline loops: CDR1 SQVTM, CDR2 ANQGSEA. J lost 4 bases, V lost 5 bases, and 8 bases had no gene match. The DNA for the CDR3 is TGCAGCGTTAATTTTGGCGGGAGGGCCACCGGGGAGCTGTTTTTT. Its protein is CSVNFGGRATGELFF.

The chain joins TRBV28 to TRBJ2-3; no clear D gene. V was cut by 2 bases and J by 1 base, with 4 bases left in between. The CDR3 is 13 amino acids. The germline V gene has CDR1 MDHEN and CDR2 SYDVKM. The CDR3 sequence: CASSLVGTDTQYF. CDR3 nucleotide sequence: TGTGCCAGCAGTTTAGTAGGCACAGATACGCAGTATTTT.

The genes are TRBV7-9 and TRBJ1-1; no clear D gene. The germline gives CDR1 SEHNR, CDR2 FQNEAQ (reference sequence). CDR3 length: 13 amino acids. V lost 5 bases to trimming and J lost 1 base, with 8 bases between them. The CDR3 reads CASSQVGNTEAFF. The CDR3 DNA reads TGTGCCAGCAGCCAGGTAGGGAACACTGAAGCTTTCTTT.

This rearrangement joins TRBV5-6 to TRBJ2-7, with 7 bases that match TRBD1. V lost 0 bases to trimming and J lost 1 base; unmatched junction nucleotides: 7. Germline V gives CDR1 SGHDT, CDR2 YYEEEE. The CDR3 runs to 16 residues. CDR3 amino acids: CASSLGQGVASYEQYF. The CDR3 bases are TGTGCCAGCAGCTTGGGACAGGGCGTTGCGTCCTACGAGCAGTACTTC. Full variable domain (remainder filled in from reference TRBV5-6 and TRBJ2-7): DAGVTQSPTHLIKTRGQQVTLRCSPKSGHDTVSWYQQALGQGPQFIFQYYEEEERQRGNFPDRFSGHQFPNYSSELNVNALLLGDSALYLCASSLGQGVASYEQYFGPGTRLTVT.

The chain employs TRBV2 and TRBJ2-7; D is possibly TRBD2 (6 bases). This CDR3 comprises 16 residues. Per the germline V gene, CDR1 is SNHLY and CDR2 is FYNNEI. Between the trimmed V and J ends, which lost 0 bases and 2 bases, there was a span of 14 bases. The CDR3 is CASSEATTRIPYEQYF. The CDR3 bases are TGTGCCAGCAGTGAAGCCACGACTAGAATTCCCTACGAGCAGTACTTC.

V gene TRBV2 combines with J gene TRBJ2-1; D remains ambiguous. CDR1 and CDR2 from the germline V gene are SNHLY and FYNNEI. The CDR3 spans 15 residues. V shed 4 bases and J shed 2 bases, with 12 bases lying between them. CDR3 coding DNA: TGTGCCAGCAGTGTTGCTTCCTCGGCCTACAATGAGCAGTTCTTC. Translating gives CASSVASSAYNEQFF.

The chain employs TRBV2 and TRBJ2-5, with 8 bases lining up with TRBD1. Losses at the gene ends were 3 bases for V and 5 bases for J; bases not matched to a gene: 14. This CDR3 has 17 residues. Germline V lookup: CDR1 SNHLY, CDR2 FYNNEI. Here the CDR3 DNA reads TGTGCCAGCAGTGATTCGTTGGGTCAGGGGGCGGGGGAGACCCAGTACTTC. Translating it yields CASSDSLGQGAGETQYF.

The CDR3 here is CASSPGTGHSNQPQHF. The CDR3, as DNA: TGTGCCAGCAGCCCAGGGACAGGGCATAGCAATCAGCCCCAGCATTTT. This chain uses TRBV7-6 with TRBJ1-5; TRBD1 agrees at 9 bases. The germline gives CDR1 SGHVS, CDR2 FNYEAQ. The ends lost 5 bases at V and 0 bases at J; junction bases unmatched: 5. The CDR3 covers 16 residues.

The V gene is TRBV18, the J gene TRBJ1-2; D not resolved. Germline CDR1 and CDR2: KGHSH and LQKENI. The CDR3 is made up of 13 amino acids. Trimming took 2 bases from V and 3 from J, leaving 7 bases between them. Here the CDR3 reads CASSPIVYYGYTF. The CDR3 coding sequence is TGTGCCAGCTCACCAATCGTTTACTATGGCTACACCTTC.

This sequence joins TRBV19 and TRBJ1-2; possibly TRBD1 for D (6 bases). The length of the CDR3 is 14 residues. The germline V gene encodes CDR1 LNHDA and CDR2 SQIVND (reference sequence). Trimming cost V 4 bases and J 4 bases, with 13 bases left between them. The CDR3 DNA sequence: TGTGCCAGTAGTAAGCCAGGGACAACCTATGGCTACACCTTC. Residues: CASSKPGTTYGYTF. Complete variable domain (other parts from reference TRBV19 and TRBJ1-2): DGGITQSPKYLFRKEGQNVTLSCEQNLNHDAMYWYRQDPGQGLRLIYYSQIVNDFQKGDIAEGYSVSREKKESFPLTVTSAQKNPTAFYLCASSKPGTTYGYTFGSGTRLTVV.